The present T cell receptor beta chain was sequenced within a study of T cells in women clearing cervical HPV infection. On this clone: What it binds is not known. The read ends 3 residues early relative to the CDR3; the germline J gene fills the gap.

Clones were read by immunoSEQ multiplex PCR, and TCRdb kept only the in-frame ones, dropping some. Its table lists some 39,000 clones. Study conclusions and caveats: CIN3+ cases had significantly higher TCR repertoire richness than controls, but evenness did not differ.

The CDR3 is 13 residues long. The V segment lost 4 bases and the J segment 8 bases; nucleotides outside the gene matches: 3. Germline assignment: CDR1 DFQATT and CDR2 SNEGSKA (reference sequence). The receptor's source is a woman between 18 and 70 years old with a cervical HPV16 infection that either progressed to CIN3+ or cleared (not recorded which). The specimen sequenced was blood buffy coat. V gene TRBV20-1 combines with J gene TRBJ2-1; 12 bases map to TRBD1. The chain's CDR3 is CSAIGTGGHEQFF. CDR3 DNA (partial): TGCAGTGCTATCGGGACAGGGGGCCATGAG.